The rows below give T cell receptor beta chains drawn from one sample of a study of T cells after yellow fever vaccination. Using its own MiXCR run on the 5' RACE reads, TCRdb lists one record per CDR3 protein. Among some 300,000 distinct CDR3 sequences, 8.7% were seen once, and the ten largest hold about 3%. The input for sequencing was CD4+ T cells sorted from PBMCs, taken 5 days after the yellow fever booster vaccination. The receptors originated from a young man who received the YFV17D yellow fever vaccine. Both conserved end residues are part of each CDR3.

V gene	J gene	CDR3 protein
TRBV10-2	TRBJ2-5	CASGGQGAWETQYF
TRBV15	TRBJ2-7	CATSRKTSGIFYEQYF
TRBV7-9	TRBJ1-6	CASRGQVGNSPLHF
TRBV27	TRBJ1-5	CASSYGYSNQPQHF
TRBV24-1	TRBJ1-2	CATSDEGLRGDGYTF
TRBV2	TRBJ2-3	CASSHEGLAGATDTQYF
TRBV28	TRBJ2-2	CASKDRGLMNTGELFF
TRBV29-1	TRBJ1-2	CSVGKGEGYTF
TRBV5-1	TRBJ1-1	CASSSGLGTEAFF
TRBV28	TRBJ1-1	CASSRDRLRAFF
TRBV5-1	TRBJ2-1	CASSYGQGFEQFF
TRBV7-2	TRBJ2-1	CASSRDRDSYNEQFF
TRBV12-3/TRBV12-4	TRBJ1-2	CASSLSPPGRYGYTF
TRBV5-4	TRBJ2-5	CASRVDPGGPGETQYF
TRBV7-2	TRBJ1-6	CASSIGDRVYSPLHF
TRBV10-3	TRBJ2-3	CAISETGSVSDTQYF
TRBV24-1	TRBJ2-3	CATAAGQGRSDTQYF
TRBV6-6	TRBJ1-2	CASSYWDRGEDGYTF
TRBV6-5	TRBJ1-3	CASTPTGGSGNTIYF
TRBV20-1	TRBJ2-3	CSARSRTGQTSTDTQYF
TRBV6-6	TRBJ2-1	CASSLGAVNEQFF
TRBV7-8	TRBJ2-5	CASSLGLAGGVETQYF
TRBV12-3/TRBV12-4	TRBJ1-6	CASSSTGNSPLHF
TRBV5-6	TRBJ1-4	CASSPGQGEEKLFF
TRBV12-3/TRBV12-4	TRBJ2-3	CASERGRAALEDTQYF
TRBV11-2	TRBJ2-1	CASSRIRTGENEQFF
TRBV7-2	TRBJ2-1	CASSPLVAGGLSEQFF
TRBV29-1	TRBJ2-5	CSVVLAGRETQYF
TRBV7-3	TRBJ2-5	CASSLIGNQETQYF
TRBV13	TRBJ2-1	CASSSQGRPYNEQFF
TRBV6-2/TRBV6-3	TRBJ1-1	CASSYSPGWNTEAFF
TRBV12-3/TRBV12-4	TRBJ1-4	CASSLSGLQGAGEKLFF
TRBV12-3/TRBV12-4	TRBJ1-4	CASTDRVKFLGREKLFF
TRBV27	TRBJ2-7	CASSTSGTSWGQYF
TRBV7-2	TRBJ2-2	CASRPLAGEVAGELFF
TRBV14	TRBJ2-3	CASSQGTSGRNPLTDTQYF
TRBV7-2	TRBJ2-3	CASSFRRGDTQYF
TRBV7-9	TRBJ2-1	CASSGAREGQRGTNNEQFF
TRBV3-1	TRBJ2-2	CASSQGWMANTGELFF
TRBV2	TRBJ1-5	CASSDWGSGNQPQHF
TRBV5-1	TRBJ2-1	CASSLGLAGDYNEQFF
TRBV14	TRBJ2-3	CASSVGTGADTQYF
TRBV20-1	TRBJ2-1	CSARSTTQTSGDKGSYNEQFF
TRBV7-8	TRBJ1-2	CASSSTGGGGYGYTF
TRBV20-1	TRBJ2-5	CSARVTARTETQYF
TRBV5-4	TRBJ2-5	CASSPRPGRYQETQYF
TRBV24-1	TRBJ2-3	CATSDPGTRGHTQYF